This T cell receptor beta chain was retrieved from a study of Ad26.COV2.S vaccination and SARS-CoV-2 variants. About the research overall: Ad26.COV2.S was injected intramuscularly once or twice, 56 days apart.

The table came from immunoSEQ multiplex PCR; TCRdb's copy has only in-frame clones and leaves some out. The sample yields roughly 700,000 clones, more than 70% seen once. The CDR3 runs 14 residues. Germline V CDR1 and CDR2: SGDLS, YYNGEE. V dropped 4 bases and J dropped 4 bases, with 11 bases sitting between them. Indicated treatment: around 19 received Ad26.COV2.S at low or high dose, single or two shots; five or six received placebo; per-sample allocation not given. Following the first vaccine or placebo injection, samples were taken on day 63. Findings and caveats of the study: Spike-specific CD8+ and CD4+ T cell responses reportedly showed substantial breadth after vaccination. Measures of TCR breadth and depth may have fallen short of total T cell responses.

In regard to this clone: Its target is not known.

This chain links TRBV9 with TRBJ1-4; the D is unclear. This TCR came from a person aged 18-65 years who received the Ad26.COV2.S COVID-19 vaccine or a placebo. The source was peripheral blood, collected in a trial of Ad26.COV2.S vaccine versus placebo. CDR3 nucleotide sequence: TGTGCCAGCAGCTTCGGTGGGGATAATGAAAAACTGTTTTTT. Its translation: CASSFGGDNEKLFF.